The subject of this entry is one TCR beta chain. What it recognizes is unknown. The CDR3 has 14 amino acids. V lost 7 bases to trimming and J lost 9 bases; unmatched junction nucleotides: 5. CDR1 is MNHNY, CDR2 SVGAGI, per germline (reference sequence). These data belong to a study of shared clonotypes between healthy human individuals. For every subset, genomic DNA was evenly distributed across several immunoSEQ plates. Assay: immunoSEQ multiplex PCR; the TCRdb copy retains only in-frame clones and omits some. The table lists roughly 500,000 clones, 90% to 97% of them singletons. Study findings and constraints: Non-shared clonotypes displayed generation probabilities falling below those of clonotypes present in all four donors.

This sequence joins TRBV6-6 and TRBJ1-6; 11 positions match TRBD1. This TCR came from a woman aged 30 to 39 in good health. Sequencing used naive CD4+ T cells sorted from blood. The subset denotes: CD45RA+ positively selected. Written as DNA, the CDR3 is TGTGCCAGCACGCCGGGACAGGGGGGTTCACCCCTCCACTTT. Residues: CASTPGQGGSPLHF.